The 19 T cell receptor beta chains presented below share a single source sample, sequenced in a study of T cells after yellow fever vaccination. TCRdb analysed the 5' RACE reads with MiXCR anew, one entry per CDR3 protein. The sample gives about 170,000 distinct CDR3 sequences, 9.5% to 12% of which show up once; less than 40% is in the top ten. Sequenced here: CD8+ T cells sorted from PBMCs, sampled 15 days after the yellow fever booster vaccination. The receptors derive from a man younger than 35 who received the YFV17D yellow fever vaccine.

The genes are TRBV3-1 and TRBJ2-1; D is ambiguous. The CDR3 spans 15 residues. CDR1 and CDR2 (germline): LGHDT, YNNKEL (reference sequence). V gave up 4 bases and J gave up 0 bases, with 10 bases separating them. In DNA form, the CDR3 reads TGTGCCAGCAGCCCCCGCCTATTCTCCTACAATGAGCAGTTCTTC. Protein sequence: CASSPRLFSYNEQFF.

The CDR3 reads CAWSVGGSSTDTQYF. CDR3 sequence (DNA): TGTGCCTGGAGTGTAGGCGGGAGTAGCACAGATACGCAGTATTTT. The V call is TRBV30, the J call TRBJ2-3; 7 bases line up with TRBD2. The CDR3 length is 15 residues. Germline V gene data show CDR1 as GTSNPN and CDR2 as SVGIG (reference sequence). Germline trimming cut 0 bases from V and 0 bases from J; bases unmatched to any gene: 3.

This clonotype came up a few times. The chain combines TRBV7-9 with TRBJ2-2; D not certain. This CDR3 is built from 15 residues. The V end was cut by 1 base, the J end by 6 bases, with 12 bases between. Germline V CDR1 and CDR2: SEHNR, FQNEAQ (reference sequence). The CDR3 coding sequence is TGTGCCAGCAGCTTAGTTTTGCGTTGGGCCGGGGAGCTGTTTTTT. It yields the protein CASSLVLRWAGELFF.

The sample holds many counts of this clonotype. The gene calls are TRBV6-5 and TRBJ2-7; the match to TRBD2 covers 7 bases. CDR1 is MNHEY, CDR2 SVGAGI, per germline. This CDR3 comprises 11 residues. V lost 6 bases, J lost 7 bases, and 3 bases stayed unmatched. The CDR3 bases are TGTGCCAGCAGGCTGGGGGGGGAGCAGTACTTC. This encodes CASRLGGEQYF.

This clonotype was observed a handful of times. This chain links TRBV4-3 with TRBJ2-5; the match to TRBD2 covers 8 bases. V was pared by 0 bases and J by 5 bases, with 5 bases of the junction left unmatched. The CDR3 runs to 15 residues. Germline assignment: CDR1 LGHNA and CDR2 YSLEER. The CDR3 protein is CASSQEERGWETQYF. The CDR3 DNA reads as TGCGCCAGCAGCCAAGAGGAGCGGGGGTGGGAGACCCAGTACTTC.

This clonotype was recorded a few times. J is TRBJ1-1 and V is TRBV7-8; D unclear. The CDR3 is 13 residues long. Germline values: CDR1 SGHVS, CDR2 FQNEAQ. Between the trimmed V and J ends, which lost 6 bases and 4 bases, there was a span of 12 bases. This chain's CDR3 is CASRSRVGTEAFF. In DNA, the CDR3 is TGTGCCAGCAGATCGAGGGTCGGCACTGAAGCTTTCTTT. Together with reference TRBV7-8 and TRBJ1-1, the CDR3 gives the full variable domain: GAGVSQSPRYKVAKRGQDVALRCDPISGHVSLFWYQQALGQGPEFLTYFQNEAQLDKSGLPSDRFFAERPEGSVSTLKIQRTQQEDSAVYLCASRSRVGTEAFFGQGTRLTVV.

The chain combines TRBV7-6 with TRBJ1-4; D is undetermined. V was pared by 5 bases and J by 8 bases, with 21 bases between. CDR1 SGHVS and CDR2 FNYEAQ come from the germline V gene. The CDR3 totals 16 residues. In nucleotides, the CDR3 is TGTGCCAGCAGCCCGGAGACCGGAGTCATTGGGGAAAAACTGTTTTTT. Translating gives CASSPETGVIGEKLFF.

This clonotype was seen more than once but under ten times. V usage is TRBV7-3 and J usage is TRBJ2-3; D unclear. Germline loops: CDR1 SGHTA, CDR2 FQGTGA. The V gene lost 2 bases and the J gene lost 0 bases, with 6 bases spanning the gap. The CDR3 covers 14 residues. In DNA, the CDR3 is TGTGCCAGCAGCTTATGGGCTAGCACAGATACGCAGTATTTT. Translated, it gives CASSLWASTDTQYF.

The chain links TRBV5-1 to TRBJ1-2; D not resolved. CDR3 size: 15 residues. Per the germline V gene, CDR1 is SGHRS and CDR2 is YFSETQ. V dropped 3 bases and J dropped 0 bases, with 12 bases sitting between them. The CDR3 nucleotides are TGCGCCAGCAGCTCCGCGGCCGGAGCTAACTATGGCTACACCTTC. Protein product: CASSSAAGANYGYTF.

This chain links TRBV20-1 with TRBJ2-3, with D possibly matching TRBD2 (6 bases). CDR1 and CDR2 (germline): DFQATT, SNEGSKA (reference sequence). CDR3 size: 20 residues. With 3 bases removed from V and 1 base from J, the gap between germline ends came to 29 bases. DNA of the CDR3: TGCAGTGCTAGTTCTTTGGATTACACGGGAGAACGAAGACGCACAGATACGCAGTATTTT. Its translation: CSASSLDYTGERRRTDTQYF.

This clonotype was detected only a few times. The V call is TRBV7-6, the J call TRBJ2-7; D perhaps matches TRBD2 (6 bases). Trimming removed 1 base at V and 5 bases at J, with 12 bases between. Germline CDR1 SGHVS, CDR2 FNYEAQ. The CDR3 is 14 amino acids. This CDR3 reads CASSLGSGRHEQYF. The CDR3, as DNA: TGTGCCAGCAGCTTAGGGTCAGGGAGGCACGAGCAGTACTTC.

This chain uses TRBV11-2 with TRBJ1-2; possible D gene TRBD1, 5 bases. V was cut by 0 bases and J by 4 bases, with 6 bases left in between. The V gene's germline CDR1 is SGHAT and CDR2 FQNNGV. CDR3 length: 13 amino acids. The CDR3 here is CASSLDTGYGYTF. The CDR3 DNA reads TGTGCCAGCAGCTTAGATACAGGCTATGGCTACACCTTC.

The table lists this clonotype with a few counts. The chain joins TRBV4-1 to TRBJ2-3, with D perhaps TRBD2 (7 bases). The germline V gene has CDR1 MGHRA and CDR2 YSYEKL. Trimming removed 1 base from V and 2 bases from J, with 16 bases in between. The CDR3 runs 17 residues. CDR3 in DNA: TGCGCCAGCAGCCAAGCGGAGGGGGGGGGCCCCACAGATACGCAGTATTTT. This sequence encodes CASSQAEGGGPTDTQYF.

In its sample, this clonotype was seen many times. J is TRBJ1-5 and V is TRBV4-1; D unresolved. V lost 0 bases, J lost 0 bases, and 6 bases lay in between. The CDR3 sequence is 15 residues long. The germline V gene encodes CDR1 MGHRA and CDR2 YSYEKL. The chain's CDR3 is CASSQEKVSNQPQHF. The CDR3 nucleotides read TGCGCCAGCAGCCAAGAAAAAGTTAGCAATCAGCCCCAGCATTTT.

The chain couples TRBV4-1 to TRBJ2-2; D remains unclear. The CDR3 is made up of 12 amino acids. Trimming left V 0 bases short and J 5 bases short, with 1 base between. The germline CDR1 and CDR2 sequences are MGHRA and YSYEKL. CDR3 nucleotides: TGCGCCAGCAGCCAAGAAACCGGGGAGCTGTTTTTT. Its protein is CASSQETGELFF.

The chain recombines TRBV7-6 with TRBJ2-5; 8 bases match TRBD2. Germline CDR1 reads SGHVS; CDR2 reads FNYEAQ. The V segment lost 3 bases and the J segment 5 bases; nucleotides outside the gene matches: 11. The CDR3 has 16 amino acids. CDR3 region: CASSFQRGPDRETQYF. In DNA form, the CDR3 reads TGTGCCAGCAGCTTTCAGCGGGGGCCGGACCGGGAGACCCAGTACTTC.

This clonotype was seen many times. The chain carries TRBV6-6 and TRBJ2-7; 10 positions agree with TRBD1. V trimming: 6 bases; J trimming: 6 bases; junction bases outside the gene matches: 8. Germline V gene lookup returns CDR1 MNHNY and CDR2 SVGAGI (reference sequence). The CDR3 loop spans 14 amino acids. Here the CDR3 DNA reads TGTGCCAGCAGACCGATCCGGGACAGGGGCGAGCAGTACGTC. Its protein is CASRPIRDRGEQYV.

A few counts support this clonotype. J is TRBJ2-3 and V is TRBV2; 12 bases agree with TRBD1. J gave up 4 bases and V 6 bases, and 8 bases lay outside the gene matches. Per germline, CDR1 SNHLY and CDR2 FYNNEI. The CDR3 loop spans 16 amino acids. The CDR3 is CASRPTGTGGADTQYF. CDR3 in DNA: TGTGCCAGCAGGCCAACCGGGACAGGGGGCGCAGATACGCAGTATTTT.

A few counts support this clonotype. The rearrangement uses TRBV12-3 or TRBV12-4 and TRBJ1-2; D might be TRBD1 (5 bases). CDR3 length: 14 residues. Trimming took 5 bases from V and 3 from J, leaving 13 bases between them. CDR3 nucleotide sequence: TGTGCCAGCAGTCCGACAGCACACTACTATGGCTACACCTTC. This translates into CASSPTAHYYGYTF.